This TCR beta chain was recorded in a study of technical replicates of blood from several donors. Remarks on this clone: One end of the junction fails to match germline, which may point to a read error.

TCRdb's table, derived via immunoSEQ multiplex PCR, lists solely in-frame clones and lacks some. This sample carries tens of thousands of clones, roughly 89% of them seen once, and the ten largest clones take 0.35% to 0.45%. The germline V gene has CDR1 SGHRS and CDR2 YFSETQ. The CDR3 loop spans 14 amino acids. The sequence came from a human donor in good health. Some clones in this sample may be carry-over from other donors' samples. Sequenced input: T cells isolated from PBMCs. The V call is TRBV5-1, the J call TRBJ2-2; no clear D. CDR3 amino acids: CASSFRFNIGELFF. The DNA for the CDR3 is TGCGCCAGCAGCTTCCGATTTAACATCGGGGAGCTGTTTTTT.